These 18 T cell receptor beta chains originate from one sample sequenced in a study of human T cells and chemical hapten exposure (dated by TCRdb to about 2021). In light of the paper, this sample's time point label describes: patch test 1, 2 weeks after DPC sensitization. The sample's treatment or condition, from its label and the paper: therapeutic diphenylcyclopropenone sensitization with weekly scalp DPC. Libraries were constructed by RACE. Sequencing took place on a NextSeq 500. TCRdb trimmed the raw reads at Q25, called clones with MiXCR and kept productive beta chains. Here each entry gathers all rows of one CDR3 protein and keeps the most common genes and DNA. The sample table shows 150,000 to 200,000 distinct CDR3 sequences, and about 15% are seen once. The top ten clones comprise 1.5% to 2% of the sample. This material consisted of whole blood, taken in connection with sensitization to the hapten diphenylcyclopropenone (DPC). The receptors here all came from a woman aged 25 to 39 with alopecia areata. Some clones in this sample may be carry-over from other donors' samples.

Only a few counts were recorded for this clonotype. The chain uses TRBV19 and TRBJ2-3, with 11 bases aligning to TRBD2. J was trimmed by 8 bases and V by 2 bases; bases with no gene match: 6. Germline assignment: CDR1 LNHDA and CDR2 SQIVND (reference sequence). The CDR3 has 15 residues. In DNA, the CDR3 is TGTGCCAGTAGTATAATAGCGGGGGGGCGTCGTACGCAGTATTTT. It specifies CASSIIAGGRRTQYF.

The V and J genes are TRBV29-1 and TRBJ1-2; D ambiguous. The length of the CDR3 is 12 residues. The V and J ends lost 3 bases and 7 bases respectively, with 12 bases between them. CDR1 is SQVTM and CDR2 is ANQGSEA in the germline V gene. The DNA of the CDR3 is TGCAGCGTTGATTTCCCCTCGGCTGGCTACACCTTC. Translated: CSVDFPSAGYTF.

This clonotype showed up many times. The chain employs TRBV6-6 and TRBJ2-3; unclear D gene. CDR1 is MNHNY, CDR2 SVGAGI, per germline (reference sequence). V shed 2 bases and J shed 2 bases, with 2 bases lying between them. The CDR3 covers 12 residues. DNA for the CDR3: TGTGCCAGCAGTTACCTCACAGATACGCAGTATTTT. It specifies CASSYLTDTQYF.

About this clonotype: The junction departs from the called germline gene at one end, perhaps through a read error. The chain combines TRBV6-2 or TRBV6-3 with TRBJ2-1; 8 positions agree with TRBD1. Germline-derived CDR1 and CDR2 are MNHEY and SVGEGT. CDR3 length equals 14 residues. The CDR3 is CASRSGGSSNEQFF. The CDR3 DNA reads TGTGCCAGCAGGTCAGGGGGCTCCTCCAATGAGCAGTTCTTC.

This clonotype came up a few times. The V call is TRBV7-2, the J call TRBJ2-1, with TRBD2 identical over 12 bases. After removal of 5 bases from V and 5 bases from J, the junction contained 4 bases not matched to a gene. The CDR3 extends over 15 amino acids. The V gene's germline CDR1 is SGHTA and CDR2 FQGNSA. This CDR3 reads CASSPRLAGDNEQFF. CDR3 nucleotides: TGTGCCAGCAGCCCTAGACTAGCGGGAGACAATGAGCAGTTCTTC.

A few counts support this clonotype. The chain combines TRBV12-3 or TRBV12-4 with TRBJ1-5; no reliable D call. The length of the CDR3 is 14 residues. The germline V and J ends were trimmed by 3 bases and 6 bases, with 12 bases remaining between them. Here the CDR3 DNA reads TGTGCCAGCAGTTTCGGCCCGTTCTCTCAGCCCCAGCATTTT. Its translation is CASSFGPFSQPQHF.

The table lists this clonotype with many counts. The CDR3 here is CSVEEVRGTEAFF. CDR3 DNA sequence: TGCAGCGTTGAAGAGGTGAGAGGGACTGAAGCTTTCTTT. This chain joins TRBV29-1 and TRBJ1-1, with unresolved D. With 0 bases removed from V and 5 bases from J, the gap between germline ends came to 10 bases. This CDR3 region has 13 residues. Germline V gives CDR1 SQVTM, CDR2 ANQGSEA.

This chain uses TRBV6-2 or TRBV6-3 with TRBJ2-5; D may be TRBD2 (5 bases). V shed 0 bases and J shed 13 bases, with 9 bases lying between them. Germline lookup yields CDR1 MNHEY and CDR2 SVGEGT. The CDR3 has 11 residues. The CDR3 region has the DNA TGTGCCAGCAGTTACTCGAGGACTCCGTACTTC. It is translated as CASSYSRTPYF.

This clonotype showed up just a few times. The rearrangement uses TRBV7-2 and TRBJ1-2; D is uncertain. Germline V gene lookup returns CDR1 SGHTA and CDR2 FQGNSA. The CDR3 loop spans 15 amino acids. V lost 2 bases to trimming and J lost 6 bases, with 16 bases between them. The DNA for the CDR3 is TGTGCCAGCAGCTTACGGTTGTGGTCAAAAAATGGCTACACCTTC. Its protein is CASSLRLWSKNGYTF. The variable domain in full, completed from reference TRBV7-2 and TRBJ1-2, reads GAGVSQSPSNKVTEKGKDVELRCDPISGHTALYWYRQSLGQGLEFLIYFQGNSAPDKSGLPSDRFSAERTGGSVSTLTIQRTQQEDSAVYLCASSLRLWSKNGYTFGSGTRLTVV.

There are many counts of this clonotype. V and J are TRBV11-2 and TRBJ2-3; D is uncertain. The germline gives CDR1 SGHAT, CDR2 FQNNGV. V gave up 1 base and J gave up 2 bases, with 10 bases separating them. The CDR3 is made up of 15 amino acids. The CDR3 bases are TGTGCCAGCAGCTTAGTAGGGTATCTCACAGATACGCAGTATTTT. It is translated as CASSLVGYLTDTQYF.

Written as DNA, the CDR3 is TGCAGCGGGGGAGGAACGAAAGGCTACACCTTC. This gives the protein CSGGGTKGYTF. The chain is built from TRBV29-1 and TRBJ1-2; the D is unclear. The ends were cut back, 7 bases at V and 8 bases at J, with 14 bases in the middle. Germline V gene lookup returns CDR1 SQVTM and CDR2 ANQGSEA. The CDR3 has 11 residues.

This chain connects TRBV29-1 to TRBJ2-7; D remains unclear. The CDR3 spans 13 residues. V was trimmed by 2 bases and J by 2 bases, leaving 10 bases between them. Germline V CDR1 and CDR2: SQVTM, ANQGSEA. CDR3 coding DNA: TGCAGCGTTGAAATCGACAAAGCCTACGAGCAGTACTTC. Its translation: CSVEIDKAYEQYF.

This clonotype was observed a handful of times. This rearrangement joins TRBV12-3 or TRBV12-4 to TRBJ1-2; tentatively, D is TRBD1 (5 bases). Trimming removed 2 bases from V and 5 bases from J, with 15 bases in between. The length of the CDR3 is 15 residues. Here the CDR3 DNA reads TGTGCCAGCAGTTTAAGGCCCGGGGACGTTTATGGCTACACCTTC. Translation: CASSLRPGDVYGYTF.

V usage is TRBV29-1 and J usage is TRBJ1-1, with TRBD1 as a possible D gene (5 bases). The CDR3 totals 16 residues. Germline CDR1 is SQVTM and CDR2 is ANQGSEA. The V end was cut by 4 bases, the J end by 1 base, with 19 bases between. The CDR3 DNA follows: TGCAGCGTTGCCCCAAGTAGGACAACCCGGAACACTGAAGCTTTCTTT. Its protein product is CSVAPSRTTRNTEAFF. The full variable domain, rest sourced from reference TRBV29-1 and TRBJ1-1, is SAVISQKPSRDICQRGTSLTIQCQVDSQVTMMFWYRQQPGQSLTLIATANQGSEATYESGFVIDKFPISRPNLTFSTLTVSNMSPEDSSIYLCSVAPSRTTRNTEAFFGQGTRLTVV.

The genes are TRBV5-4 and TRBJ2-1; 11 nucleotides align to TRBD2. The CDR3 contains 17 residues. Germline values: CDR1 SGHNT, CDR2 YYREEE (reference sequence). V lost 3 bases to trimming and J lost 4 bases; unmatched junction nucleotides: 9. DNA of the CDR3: TGTGCCAGCAGCTCGCCTCTAGCGGGAGGATCGTACAATGAGCAGTTCTTC. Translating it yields CASSSPLAGGSYNEQFF. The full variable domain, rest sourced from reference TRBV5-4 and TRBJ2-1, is ETGVTQSPTHLIKTRGQQVTLRCSSQSGHNTVSWYQQALGQGPQFIFQYYREEENGRGNFPPRFSGLQFPNYSSELNVNALELDDSALYLCASSSPLAGGSYNEQFFGPGTRLTVL.

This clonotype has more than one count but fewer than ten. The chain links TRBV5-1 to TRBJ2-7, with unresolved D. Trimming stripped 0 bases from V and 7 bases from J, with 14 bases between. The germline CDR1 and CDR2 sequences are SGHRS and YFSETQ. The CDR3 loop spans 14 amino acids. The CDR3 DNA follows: TGCGCCAGCAGCTTGGAGGTGGATGTCGGGGAGCAGTACTTC. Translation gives CASSLEVDVGEQYF.

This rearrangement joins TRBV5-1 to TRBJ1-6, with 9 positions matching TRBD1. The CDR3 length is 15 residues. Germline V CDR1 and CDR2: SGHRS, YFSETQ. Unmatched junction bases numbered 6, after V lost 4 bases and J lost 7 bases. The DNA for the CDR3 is TGCGCCAGCAGCACCGGGACAGGGAGCAATTCACCCCTCCACTTT. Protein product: CASSTGTGSNSPLHF.

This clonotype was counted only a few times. The CDR3 coding sequence is TGTGCCAGCAGCAAATGGGCGGGCCCCTCCTACAATGAGCAGTTCTTC. It specifies CASSKWAGPSYNEQFF. The J gene is TRBJ2-1, the V gene TRBV7-9; a weak D match, TRBD2 (5 bases). The CDR3 loop spans 16 amino acids. Per germline, CDR1 SEHNR and CDR2 FQNEAQ (reference sequence). Trimming removed 5 bases from V and 0 bases from J, with 14 bases in between.